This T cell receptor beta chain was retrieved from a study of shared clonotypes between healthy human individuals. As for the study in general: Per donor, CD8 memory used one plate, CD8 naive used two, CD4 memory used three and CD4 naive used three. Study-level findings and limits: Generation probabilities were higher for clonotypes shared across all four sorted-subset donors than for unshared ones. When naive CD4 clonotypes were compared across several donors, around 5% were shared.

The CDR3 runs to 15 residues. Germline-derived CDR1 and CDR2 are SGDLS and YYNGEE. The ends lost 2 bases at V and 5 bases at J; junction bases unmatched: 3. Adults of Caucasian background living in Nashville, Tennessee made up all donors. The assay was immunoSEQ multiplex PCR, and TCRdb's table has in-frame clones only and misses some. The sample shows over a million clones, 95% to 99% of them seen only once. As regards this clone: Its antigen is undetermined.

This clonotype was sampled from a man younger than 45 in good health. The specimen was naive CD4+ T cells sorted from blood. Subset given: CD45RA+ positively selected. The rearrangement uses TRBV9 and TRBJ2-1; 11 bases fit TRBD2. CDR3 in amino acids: CASSVGLAANNEQFF. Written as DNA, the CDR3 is TGTGCCAGCAGCGTGGGACTAGCGGCAAACAATGAGCAGTTCTTC.